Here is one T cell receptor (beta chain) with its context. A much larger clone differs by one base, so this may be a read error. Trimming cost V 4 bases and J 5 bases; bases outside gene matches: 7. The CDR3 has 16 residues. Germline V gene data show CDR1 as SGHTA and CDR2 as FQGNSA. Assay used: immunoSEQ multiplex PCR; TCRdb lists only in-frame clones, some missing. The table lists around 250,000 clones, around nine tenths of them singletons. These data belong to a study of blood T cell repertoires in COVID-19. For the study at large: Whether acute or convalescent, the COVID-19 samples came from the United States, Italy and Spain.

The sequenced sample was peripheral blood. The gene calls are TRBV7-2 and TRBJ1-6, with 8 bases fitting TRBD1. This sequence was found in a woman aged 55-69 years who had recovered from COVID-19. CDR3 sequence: CASSSDRGTDNSPLHF. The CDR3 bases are TGTGCCAGCAGCTCCGACAGGGGCACCGATAATTCACCCCTCCACTTT. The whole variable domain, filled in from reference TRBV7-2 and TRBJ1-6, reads GAGVSQSPSNKVTEKGKDVELRCDPISGHTALYWYRQSLGQGLEFLIYFQGNSAPDKSGLPSDRFSAERTGGSVSTLTIQRTQQEDSAVYLCASSSDRGTDNSPLHFGNGTRLTVT.